Below are 25 T cell receptor beta chains sequenced from a single sample in a study of blood T cell repertoires in COVID-19 (dated by TCRdb to the early 2020s). The receptor library was made with the immunoSEQ multiplex PCR assay. In TCRdb, the immuneACCESS table is reduced to in-frame sequences with V and J assigned. These tables do not hold every clone; where another copy was compared, an unresolved V gene accounts for under half, and the others remain unexplained. This sample is represented by 95,000 to 150,000 clones; around four fifths of them were singletons. Together, the top ten hold 5.5% of the sample. What was sequenced was peripheral blood. The receptors shown here come from a man between 60 and 70 years old with acute or convalescent COVID-19.

V usage is TRBV9 and J usage is TRBJ2-1; 10 bases are shared with TRBD1. Trimming cost V 0 bases and J 7 bases; bases outside gene matches: 4. This CDR3 contains 15 residues. Germline loops: CDR1 SGDLS, CDR2 YYNGEE. The CDR3 region is CASSVATGQGNEQFF. CDR3 DNA sequence: TGTGCCAGCAGCGTAGCTACGGGACAGGGGAATGAGCAGTTCTTC.

This chain links TRBV29-1 with TRBJ1-1; tentatively, D is TRBD1 (6 bases). Germline CDR1 SQVTM, CDR2 ANQGSEA. This CDR3 has 14 amino acids. Trimming removed 6 bases at V and 3 bases at J, with 17 bases between. CDR3 amino acids: CSVRRVAGDTEAFF. The CDR3 DNA reads TGCAGCGTCCGCCGGGTGGCAGGGGACACTGAAGCTTTCTTT.

This sequence joins TRBV7-2 and TRBJ2-7, with 10 bases identical to TRBD1. Germline CDR1 is SGHTA and CDR2 is FQGNSA. V shed 5 bases, J shed 2 bases, and the junction held 6 bases outside the gene matches. This CDR3 region has 15 residues. CDR3 coding DNA: TGTGCCAGCAGCCGCCGGGACAGGGGAACCTACGAGCAGTACTTC. It translates to CASSRRDRGTYEQYF.

This clone was recorded only once. The gene calls are TRBV19 and TRBJ1-2; D not resolved. The germline gives CDR1 LNHDA, CDR2 SQIVND (reference sequence). The CDR3 runs to 12 residues. Between the trimmed V and J ends, which lost 5 bases and 3 bases, there was a span of 7 bases. CDR3 loop: CASSPTDYGYTF. CDR3 nucleotides: TGTGCCAGTAGTCCTACGGACTATGGCTACACCTTC.

This chain joins TRBV30 and TRBJ1-5; 9 bases map to TRBD1. Germline-derived CDR1 and CDR2 are GTSNPN and SVGIG (reference sequence). The V segment lost 3 bases and the J segment 7 bases; nucleotides outside the gene matches: 10. This CDR3 has 15 residues. The CDR3 reads CAWSSAGTGSQPQHF. The CDR3 DNA sequence: TGTGCCTGGAGCTCCGCCGGGACAGGGAGCCAGCCCCAGCATTTT.

This clone was detected once. V is TRBV5-1 and J is TRBJ2-1; maybe TRBD1 (5 bases). This CDR3 region has 18 residues. V gave up 3 bases and J gave up 4 bases, with 23 bases separating them. The germline V gene has CDR1 SGHRS and CDR2 YFSETQ. The CDR3 is CASSWGWSETVVYNEQFF. CDR3 DNA: TGCGCCAGCAGCTGGGGATGGAGTGAGACAGTGGTTTACAATGAGCAGTTCTTC.

This clone was seen once. The chain is built from TRBV5-1 and TRBJ2-7, with 11 bases aligning to TRBD2. The CDR3 is 16 residues long. V lost 5 bases and J lost 2; bases outside the gene matches: 9. Looked up from germline, CDR1 is SGHRS and CDR2 is YFSETQ. CDR3 in amino acids: CASSPVSSGGTYEQYF. The CDR3 DNA sequence: TGCGCCAGCAGTCCCGTATCTAGCGGGGGGACCTACGAGCAGTACTTC.

The V call is TRBV15, the J call TRBJ1-1; maybe TRBD1 (6 bases). V lost 3 bases and J 1 base, leaving 9 bases between the germline ends. This CDR3 spans 14 amino acids. Germline values: CDR1 LNHNV, CDR2 YYDKDF (reference sequence). The CDR3 region has the DNA TGTGCCACCAGCAGTATGACAGGGAACACTGAAGCTTTCTTT. Protein product: CATSSMTGNTEAFF.

This chain joins TRBV4-1 and TRBJ2-7; 7 positions agree with TRBD2. CDR3 length equals 16 residues. J gave up 6 bases and V 1 base, and 12 bases lay outside the gene matches. CDR1 and CDR2 from the germline V gene are MGHRA and YSYEKL. CDR3 protein: CASSQGGGGGLIEQYF. The CDR3 DNA is TGCGCCAGCAGCCAAGGAGGTGGGGGAGGGCTAATCGAGCAGTACTTC.

This chain joins TRBV4-2 and TRBJ2-1, with 16 bases that match TRBD2. CDR3 length: 18 residues. V shed 1 base and J 12 bases; nucleotides not matched to a gene: 12. Germline-derived CDR1 and CDR2 are LGHNA and YNFKEQ. This chain's CDR3 is CASSQAYGTSGRDSLQFF. CDR3 nucleotide sequence: TGTGCCAGCAGCCAAGCCTACGGGACTAGCGGGAGGGACTCACTGCAGTTCTTC.

J is TRBJ1-2 and V is TRBV5-1; D may be TRBD1 (5 bases). V lost 4 bases to trimming and J lost 2 bases, with 24 bases between them. The length of the CDR3 is 18 residues. CDR1 is SGHRS, CDR2 YFSETQ, per germline. The CDR3, as DNA: TGCGCCAGCAGCCGTTCGAATAGGGGAGGGCAGGACAACTATGGCTACACCTTC. Translated: CASSRSNRGGQDNYGYTF.

The chain joins TRBV7-2 to TRBJ2-7, with 11 bases that match TRBD2. The CDR3 has 15 amino acids. CDR1 is SGHTA, CDR2 FQGNSA, per germline. V was pared by 0 bases and J by 4 bases, with 2 bases of the junction left unmatched. The CDR3 coding sequence is TGTGCCAGCAGCTTAGCCGGGACTAGCGGATACGAGCAGTACTTC. Translation gives CASSLAGTSGYEQYF. The full variable domain, with the rest looked up from reference TRBV7-2 and TRBJ2-7, is GAGVSQSPSNKVTEKGKDVELRCDPISGHTALYWYRQSLGQGLEFLIYFQGNSAPDKSGLPSDRFSAERTGGSVSTLTIQRTQQEDSAVYLCASSLAGTSGYEQYFGPGTRLTVT.

The chain uses TRBV9 and TRBJ2-2; D is perhaps TRBD2 (5 bases). Germline values: CDR1 SGDLS, CDR2 YYNGEE. This CDR3 is built from 13 residues. Deletions cut 1 base from V and 7 bases from J, with 8 bases between. CDR3 region: CASSVRAGGELFF. In DNA form, the CDR3 reads TGTGCCAGCAGCGTAAGGGCGGGCGGGGAGCTGTTTTTT. Based on the CDR3 plus reference TRBV9 and TRBJ2-2, the full variable domain is DSGVTQTPKHLITATGQRVTLRCSPRSGDLSVYWYQQSLDQGLQFLIQYYNGEERAKGNILERFSAQQFPDLHSELNLSSLELGDSALYFCASSVRAGGELFFGEGSRLTVL.

The V and J genes are TRBV7-2 and TRBJ2-5; D might be TRBD2 (5 bases). CDR1 is SGHTA, CDR2 FQGNSA, per germline. This CDR3 has 16 amino acids. Trimming took 1 base from V and 4 from J, leaving 16 bases between them. CDR3 coding DNA: TGTGCCAGCAGCTTAGTACCGGGCCCGCGGGTAGAGACCCAGTACTTC. Its translation is CASSLVPGPRVETQYF. The whole variable domain, remainder taken from reference TRBV7-2 and TRBJ2-5, is GAGVSQSPSNKVTEKGKDVELRCDPISGHTALYWYRQSLGQGLEFLIYFQGNSAPDKSGLPSDRFSAERTGGSVSTLTIQRTQQEDSAVYLCASSLVPGPRVETQYFGPGTRLLVL.

The CDR3 sequence is CASSQEGQGARGEQFF. CDR3 bases: TGTGCCAGCAGCCAAGAAGGGCAGGGGGCGCGTGGTGAGCAGTTCTTC. The chain is built from TRBV3-1 (or the pseudogene TRBV3-2) and TRBJ2-1; 8 nucleotides match TRBD1. The CDR3 has 16 amino acids. The V segment lost 0 bases and the J segment 9 bases; nucleotides outside the gene matches: 10. The germline gives CDR1 LGHDT, CDR2 YNNKEL (reference sequence).

J is TRBJ2-5 and V is TRBV15; 12 bases are a match to TRBD2. Germline V lookup: CDR1 LNHNV, CDR2 YYDKDF (reference sequence). V lost 1 base and J lost 3; bases outside the gene matches: 6. CDR3 length: 17 residues. The CDR3 loop is CATSRVELAGGEETQYF. CDR3 sequence (DNA): TGTGCCACCAGCAGAGTGGAACTAGCGGGAGGAGAAGAGACCCAGTACTTC.

The V call is TRBV24-1, the J call TRBJ2-3; TRBD1 aligns across 9 bases. V dropped 3 bases and J dropped 3; count of bases not matched to a gene: 12. This CDR3 has 18 amino acids. CDR1 and CDR2 from the germline V gene are KGHDR and SFDVKD. In DNA, the CDR3 is TGTGCCACCAGTGATCACGCTAGACAGGGGGTTTATACAGATACGCAGTATTTT. Amino acids: CATSDHARQGVYTDTQYF.

V usage is TRBV28 and J usage is TRBJ1-1; D not certain. The CDR3 totals 14 residues. Trimming left V 7 bases short and J 4 bases short, with 16 bases between. Germline loops: CDR1 MDHEN, CDR2 SYDVKM. Here the CDR3 reads CASTLGGSTTEAFF. CDR3 nucleotides: TGTGCCAGCACCCTCGGAGGGAGTACCACTGAAGCTTTCTTT.

This clone has more than one count but fewer than ten. The rearrangement joins TRBV27 to TRBJ2-1; D gene unclear. Trimming removed 3 bases from V and 4 bases from J, with 7 bases in between. The CDR3 consists of 13 residues. CDR1 and CDR2 (germline): MNHEY, SMNVEV (reference sequence). The CDR3 region has the DNA TGTGCCAGCAGTTTGAAGCCTTACAATGAGCAGTTCTTC. As protein: CASSLKPYNEQFF.

This rearrangement joins TRBV19 to TRBJ1-4, with 9 positions matching TRBD1. The ends lost 7 bases at V and 10 bases at J; junction bases unmatched: 7. CDR3 length equals 13 residues. CDR1 and CDR2 from the germline V gene are LNHDA and SQIVND (reference sequence). The DNA of the CDR3 is TGTGCCAGTAAAGACAGGGGGAAAGGAAAACTGTTTTTT. The encoded protein is CASKDRGKGKLFF.

The CDR3 DNA is TGTGCCAGCAGCCAAGAATACCTGGCTAGCGGGAGTCTGGACGAGCAGTACTTC. Its translation: CASSQEYLASGSLDEQYF. The chain links TRBV3-1 (or the pseudogene TRBV3-2) to TRBJ2-7; 10 positions match TRBD2. The germline V gene has CDR1 LGHDT and CDR2 YNNKEL (reference sequence). J lost 5 bases, V lost 0 bases, and 13 bases had no gene match. This CDR3 comprises 18 residues.

The chain couples TRBV18 to TRBJ2-4; possible D gene TRBD2, 5 bases. CDR3 length equals 13 residues. Germline values: CDR1 KGHSH, CDR2 LQKENI. V lost 3 bases and J lost 6, with 9 bases in between. This chain's CDR3 is CASSPGVGNIQYF. CDR3 nucleotides: TGTGCCAGCTCACCGGGAGTGGGAAACATTCAGTACTTC.

The genes are TRBV30 and TRBJ1-2; D not resolved. V shed 0 bases and J shed 4 bases, with 15 bases lying between them. The CDR3 sequence is 15 residues long. CDR1 GTSNPN and CDR2 SVGIG come from the germline V gene (reference sequence). The CDR3 reads CAWSVLSPGGYGYTF. The CDR3 DNA sequence: TGTGCCTGGAGTGTACTGTCACCCGGTGGCTATGGCTACACCTTC.

This sequence joins TRBV6-5 and TRBJ1-5, with TRBD1 identical over 7 bases. CDR1 is MNHEY and CDR2 is SVGAGI in the germline V gene. Trimming removed 4 bases from V and 6 bases from J; junction bases left unmatched: 9. The CDR3 contains 15 residues. CDR3 in DNA: TGTGCCAGCAGTTCCGACAGGGTATGGGTTCAGCCCCAGCATTTT. Translated: CASSSDRVWVQPQHF.

In this sample, this clone turned up once. This chain uses TRBV24-1 with TRBJ2-7, with 7 positions matching TRBD2. The CDR3 runs to 15 residues. The V gene's germline CDR1 is KGHDR and CDR2 SFDVKD. The trim removed 4 bases at V and 4 bases at J, leaving 9 bases unmatched. CDR3 sequence reads: CATSDPRTRRYEQYF. CDR3 DNA sequence: TGTGCCACCAGTGACCCCCGGACTAGGAGGTACGAGCAGTACTTC.